These 17 T cell receptor beta chains were all obtained from the same sample, sequenced in a study of blood T cell repertoires in COVID-19. Profiling relied on immunoSEQ multiplex PCR, and the TCRdb table lists in-frame clones only, not all of them. The data contain 350,000 or so clones, nearly 90% of them singletons. The specimen sequenced was peripheral blood. The origin of the receptors is a man younger than 35 with active or convalescent COVID-19.

The rearrangement links TRBV12-3 or TRBV12-4 to TRBJ2-7, with no clear D. The CDR3 loop spans 13 amino acids. The V gene lost 6 bases and the J gene lost 1 base, with 10 bases spanning the gap. In DNA, the CDR3 is TGTGCCAGCAGCCCCCCCGTATCCTACGAGCAGTACTTC. It is translated as CASSPPVSYEQYF.

This chain links TRBV3-1 (or the pseudogene TRBV3-2) with TRBJ1-5; no firm D call. The CDR3 has 14 residues. V was clipped by 0 bases and J by 7 bases, with 10 bases between them. The V gene's germline CDR1 is LGHDT and CDR2 YNNKEL (reference sequence). The CDR3 spells CASSQEAFGQPQHF. The CDR3, as DNA: TGTGCCAGCAGCCAAGAGGCCTTCGGGCAGCCCCAGCATTTT.

As concerns this clone: One end of the junction varies from germline; a read error may be responsible. This chain joins TRBV5-1 and TRBJ2-3; D is uncertain. Germline values: CDR1 SGHRS, CDR2 YFSETQ. CDR3 length equals 14 residues. CDR3 sequence reads: CASTLDGSTDTQYF. The CDR3 DNA follows: TGCGCCAGCACCTTGGACGGTAGCACAGATACGCAGTATTTT. Full variable domain (rest looked up from reference TRBV5-1 and TRBJ2-3): KAGVTQTPRYLIKTRGQQVTLSCSPISGHRSVSWYQQTPGQGLQFLFEYFSETQRNKGNFPGRFSGRQFSNSRSEMNVSTLELGDSALYLCASTLDGSTDTQYFGPGTRLTVL.

The rearrangement joins TRBV27 to TRBJ2-6; TRBD1 matches at 9 bases. Per germline, CDR1 MNHEY and CDR2 SMNVEV (reference sequence). The CDR3 runs 18 residues. The V and J ends lost 5 bases and 0 bases, in that order; junction bases with no gene match: 8. CDR3 bases: TGTGCCAGCAGTCCCCGACAGGGGGGCAACTCTGGGGCCAACGTCCTGACTTTC. Amino acid sequence: CASSPRQGGNSGANVLTF.

The rearrangement uses TRBV9 and TRBJ2-1; tentative D call: TRBD2 (5 bases). This CDR3 is built from 16 residues. The V gene's germline CDR1 is SGDLS and CDR2 YYNGEE. Trimming took off 0 bases at V and 4 bases at J, with 14 bases between the two ends. The CDR3 DNA reads as TGTGCCAGCAGCGTAGTTTCAACTAGTATTTACAATGAGCAGTTCTTC. As protein: CASSVVSTSIYNEQFF.

This clone has a handful of counts. This chain uses TRBV14 with TRBJ1-2; D is possibly TRBD1 (6 bases). V lost 0 bases and J lost 6, with 17 bases in between. This CDR3 contains 16 residues. The V gene's germline CDR1 is SGHDN and CDR2 FVKESK. Written as DNA, the CDR3 is TGTGCCAGCAGCCAAGATCTCTCGGGCAGGGGCCATGGCTACACCTTC. It encodes CASSQDLSGRGHGYTF.

V and J are TRBV30 and TRBJ1-5, with 9 bases that match TRBD1. The CDR3 length is 16 residues. J gave up 4 bases and V 2 bases, and 9 bases lay outside the gene matches. The germline gives CDR1 GTSNPN, CDR2 SVGIG (reference sequence). For the CDR3, the DNA is TGTGCCTGGAGTATTCCGGGACAGGGAGCTAATCAGCCCCAGCATTTT. Translating it yields CAWSIPGQGANQPQHF.

The chain links TRBV7-9 to TRBJ2-3; D may be TRBD2 (5 bases). The germline CDR1 and CDR2 sequences are SEHNR and FQNEAQ (reference sequence). The CDR3 runs to 14 residues. The V end lost 3 bases, the J end lost 1 base, and 8 bases lay between the germline ends. The CDR3 DNA sequence: TGTGCCAGCAGCTTTCGGGGAGGCACAGATACGCAGTATTTT. This sequence encodes CASSFRGGTDTQYF.

The chain recombines TRBV2 with TRBJ2-3; a possible D gene is TRBD2 (6 bases). This CDR3 comprises 14 residues. V lost 6 bases, J lost 2 bases, and 12 bases lay in between. Germline CDR1 SNHLY, CDR2 FYNNEI. The CDR3 reads CASSRGGATDTQYF. The CDR3 DNA reads as TGTGCCAGCAGCCGGGGAGGAGCCACAGATACGCAGTATTTT.

The genes are TRBV3-1 (or the pseudogene TRBV3-2) and TRBJ1-1, with 7 positions matching TRBD1. CDR1 is LGHDT, CDR2 YNNKEL, per germline (reference sequence). The CDR3 has 14 amino acids. The trim removed 0 bases at V and 10 bases at J, leaving 8 bases unmatched. The CDR3 DNA sequence: TGTGCCAGCAGCCAAGACGTGTCGGGACAGCGAGCTTTCTTT. Protein product: CASSQDVSGQRAFF.

The chain joins TRBV3-1 (or the pseudogene TRBV3-2) to TRBJ2-3; weak D call: TRBD2 (5 bases). This CDR3 region has 15 residues. V was shortened by 1 base and J by 3 bases, with 11 bases between the two germline ends. CDR1 is LGHDT, CDR2 YNNKEL, per germline (reference sequence). The CDR3 bases are TGTGCCAGCAGCCAAGTAACTAGGAGGACAGATACGCAGTATTTT. Translated, it gives CASSQVTRRTDTQYF.

The chain employs TRBV27 and TRBJ1-2; no definite D call. The CDR3 extends over 13 amino acids. Germline V gene lookup returns CDR1 MNHEY and CDR2 SMNVEV (reference sequence). V lost 4 bases and J 1 base, leaving 7 bases between the germline ends. Written as DNA, the CDR3 is TGTGCCAGCAGTTCTCGAGGTAACTATGGCTACACCTTC. Its translation: CASSSRGNYGYTF.

The J gene is TRBJ2-5, the V gene TRBV7-9; 15 bases match TRBD2. Germline V lookup: CDR1 SEHNR, CDR2 FQNEAQ (reference sequence). The V segment lost 6 bases and the J segment 5 bases; nucleotides outside the gene matches: 10. This CDR3 comprises 17 residues. Written as DNA, the CDR3 is TGTGCCAGCAGTTTTGGACTAGCGGGGGGGATTAACGAGACCCAGTACTTC. Encoded protein: CASSFGLAGGINETQYF.

CDR3 sequence (DNA): TGTGCCAGCAGCACAGGGGGCATTAATTCACCCCTCCACTTT. Translation: CASSTGGINSPLHF. This chain connects TRBV6-5 to TRBJ1-6, with 9 bases that match TRBD1. The CDR3 runs 14 residues. Germline V gene sequence: CDR1 MNHEY, CDR2 SVGAGI. V was pared by 6 bases and J by 6 bases, with 3 bases of the junction left unmatched.

This chain links TRBV7-3 with TRBJ2-3; 7 nucleotides agree with TRBD2. The CDR3 covers 14 residues. With 5 bases clipped from V and 3 bases from J, the junction kept 5 bases outside the gene matches. CDR1 SGHTA and CDR2 FQGTGA come from the germline V gene. For the CDR3, the DNA is TGTGCCAGCAGCCGCGGACTAGGAACAGATACGCAGTATTTT. This codes for CASSRGLGTDTQYF.

This sequence joins TRBV27 and TRBJ1-4, with D unclear. The CDR3 totals 14 residues. Deletions cut 3 bases from V and 7 bases from J, with 12 bases between. Germline lookup yields CDR1 MNHEY and CDR2 SMNVEV (reference sequence). The CDR3 nucleotides are TGTGCCAGCAGTTTCTTACAATCTGGTGAAAAACTGTTTTTT. Encoded protein: CASSFLQSGEKLFF.

The rearrangement uses TRBV4-1 and TRBJ2-7; D is ambiguous. This CDR3 has 16 amino acids. Germline V gene sequence: CDR1 MGHRA, CDR2 YSYEKL. Trimming left V 4 bases short and J 4 bases short, with 20 bases between. In DNA form, the CDR3 reads TGCGCCAGCAGCCCCCAAACGGCGCTAGATTCTTACGAGCAGTACTTC. Protein product: CASSPQTALDSYEQYF.